The 19 T cell receptor beta chains below come from one sample, sequenced in a study of cytomegalovirus exposure and HLA in healthy donors. The PCR ran on 60 Vbeta and 13 Jbeta primers. Profiled with immunoSEQ multiplex PCR; TCRdb holds only in-frame clones, not every one. The sample consists of about 73,000 clones, 65% to 80% of them appearing once. Sequenced: PBMCs. The receptors were gathered from a man aged 70-80 years in good health and CMV-seronegative.

This clone was seen once. The chain combines TRBV7-9 with TRBJ2-5; 7 bases are shared with TRBD1. The V gene's germline CDR1 is SEHNR and CDR2 FQNEAQ (reference sequence). This CDR3 spans 15 amino acids. V trimming: 7 bases; J trimming: 1 base; junction bases outside the gene matches: 9. The CDR3 region is CASTPGDRAQETQYF. The CDR3 DNA is TGTGCCAGCACCCCGGGCGACAGGGCCCAAGAGACCCAGTACTTC. The full variable domain, in which reference TRBV7-9 and TRBJ2-5 provide the parts outside the CDR3, is DTGVSQNPRHKITKRGQNVTFRCDPISEHNRLYWYRQTLGQGPEFLTYFQNEAQLEKSRLLSDRFSAERPKGSFSTLEIQRTEQGDSAMYLCASTPGDRAQETQYFGPGTRLLVL.

The CDR3 protein is CASSWQGLRTEAFF. CDR3 bases: TGCGCCAGCAGCTGGCAGGGGCTTCGCACTGAAGCTTTCTTT. This chain links TRBV5-1 with TRBJ1-1; perhaps TRBD1 as D (6 bases). This CDR3 comprises 14 residues. V lost 3 bases and J lost 4, with 13 bases in between. Per the germline V gene, CDR1 is SGHRS and CDR2 is YFSETQ.

The chain uses TRBV5-1 and TRBJ1-5; D is unclear. Trimming removed 3 bases from V and 4 bases from J, with 11 bases in between. The CDR3 contains 14 residues. Per the germline V gene, CDR1 is SGHRS and CDR2 is YFSETQ. The DNA of the CDR3 is TGCGCCAGCAGCTCCGGTGAGGAGAATCAGCCCCAGCATTTT. Translating gives CASSSGEENQPQHF. Supplemented by reference TRBV5-1 and TRBJ1-5, the full variable domain reads KAGVTQTPRYLIKTRGQQVTLSCSPISGHRSVSWYQQTPGQGLQFLFEYFSETQRNKGNFPGRFSGRQFSNSRSEMNVSTLELGDSALYLCASSSGEENQPQHFGDGTRLSIL.

The CDR3 spells CASSSGGGGGYNEQFF. CDR3 in DNA: TGTGCCAGCAGCTCCGGGGGCGGGGGTGGGTACAATGAGCAGTTCTTC. The chain recombines TRBV11-2 with TRBJ2-1, with D possibly being TRBD2 (7 bases). The germline V gene has CDR1 SGHAT and CDR2 FQNNGV. The CDR3 loop spans 16 amino acids. The V and J ends lost 4 bases and 4 bases respectively, with 17 bases between them. The full variable domain, with the rest looked up from reference TRBV11-2 and TRBJ2-1, is EAGVAQSPRYKIIEKRQSVAFWCNPISGHATLYWYQQILGQGPKLLIQFQNNGVVDDSQLPKDRFSAERLKGVDSTLKIQPAKLEDSAVYLCASSSGGGGGYNEQFFGPGTRLTVL.

This chain uses TRBV21-1 with TRBJ2-1; the D call of TRBD1 is as the table states it, not checked on the DNA. TRBV21-1 is listed as a pseudogene. This CDR3 contains 17 residues. The CDR3 bases are TGTGCCAGCAACCGAATCCGGGACAGGGGGCGCGACAATGAGCAGTTCTTC. Translated, it gives CASNRIRDRGRDNEQFF.

The chain employs TRBV6-5 and TRBJ2-5; 14 nucleotides agree with TRBD2. V gave up 7 bases and J gave up 7 bases; unmatched junction bases: 5. The germline CDR1 and CDR2 sequences are MNHEY and SVGAGI. This CDR3 contains 14 residues. CDR3 region: CASTLGLAGGTQYF. CDR3 sequence (DNA): TGTGCCAGCACCTTAGGACTAGCGGGGGGGACCCAGTACTTC.

The V gene is TRBV28, the J gene TRBJ1-5; TRBD1 matches 7 bases. The ends lost 2 bases at V and 5 bases at J; junction bases unmatched: 6. This CDR3 has 15 residues. Germline CDR1 MDHEN, CDR2 SYDVKM. The CDR3 sequence is CASSLGGGADQPQHF. The CDR3 DNA is TGTGCCAGCAGTTTAGGAGGGGGCGCGGATCAGCCCCAGCATTTT.

The J gene is TRBJ2-7, the V gene TRBV7-2; TRBD1 aligns across 10 bases. After removal of 5 bases from V and 3 bases from J, the junction contained 4 bases not matched to a gene. The CDR3 is 14 amino acids. Germline V CDR1 and CDR2: SGHTA, FQGNSA. The CDR3 region is CASSHGTGVYEQYF. The CDR3 nucleotides are TGTGCCAGCAGCCACGGGACAGGGGTCTACGAGCAGTACTTC.

This chain connects TRBV21-1 to TRBJ1-3; TRBD1 is the table's D call and was not checked against the DNA. TRBV21-1 is recorded as a pseudogene. The CDR3 runs 16 residues. The CDR3 loop reads CASSRDSPFSGNTIYF. Written as DNA, the CDR3 is TGTGCCAGCAGCAGGGACAGCCCCTTCTCTGGAAACACCATATATTTT.

The chain carries TRBV9 and TRBJ2-5; D is uncertain. The V gene lost 2 bases and the J gene lost 5 bases, with 7 bases spanning the gap. The CDR3 is 12 amino acids. Germline V gene lookup returns CDR1 SGDLS and CDR2 YYNGEE. The CDR3: CASSVDSETQYF. CDR3 bases: TGTGCCAGCAGCGTCGACTCGGAGACCCAGTACTTC.

This clone was observed a handful of times. The chain recombines TRBV5-1 with TRBJ2-7; D might be TRBD1 (5 bases). Trimming took off 1 base at V and 2 bases at J, with 10 bases between the two ends. The CDR3 has 14 amino acids. Germline V gene data show CDR1 as SGHRS and CDR2 as YFSETQ. CDR3 loop: CASSLNQGTYEQYF. The CDR3 bases are TGCGCCAGCAGCTTGAATCAGGGTACCTACGAGCAGTACTTC.

This clone was counted a few times. CDR3 region: CASAVHFSGNTIYF. In DNA, the CDR3 is TGTGCCAGCGCGGTCCACTTCTCTGGAAACACCATATATTTT. V and J are TRBV6-5 and TRBJ1-3; D remains unclear. CDR3 length: 14 amino acids. With 8 bases removed from V and 0 bases from J, the gap between germline ends came to 11 bases. The germline gives CDR1 MNHEY, CDR2 SVGAGI.

V gene TRBV11-2 combines with J gene TRBJ2-1; D perhaps matches TRBD1 (6 bases). The CDR3 totals 16 residues. The germline CDR1 and CDR2 sequences are SGHAT and FQNNGV. V dropped 5 bases and J dropped 3 bases, with 17 bases sitting between them. In DNA, the CDR3 is TGTGCCAGCAGCCAACAGGGAAGAGAAGGCTACAATGAGCAGTTCTTC. It translates to CASSQQGREGYNEQFF.

In DNA form, the CDR3 reads TGTGCCAGCAGGTCCGGGACTAGCTTATCCTACGAGCAGTACTTC. Amino acid sequence: CASRSGTSLSYEQYF. This rearrangement joins TRBV6-1 to TRBJ2-7, with TRBD2 identical over 9 bases. The CDR3 runs to 15 residues. The ends lost 6 bases at V and 1 base at J; junction bases unmatched: 7. Germline assignment: CDR1 MNHNS and CDR2 SASEGT.

This rearrangement joins TRBV5-6 to TRBJ2-1; 13 nucleotides agree with TRBD2. Germline V gene sequence: CDR1 SGHDT, CDR2 YYEEEE. The CDR3 is 17 amino acids. V trimming: 4 bases; J trimming: 10 bases; junction bases outside the gene matches: 14. The CDR3 bases are TGTGCCAGCAGCCAAGGACTAGCGGGGGCCCTAGGGGGGGAGCAGTTCTTC. This translates into CASSQGLAGALGGEQFF.

The rearrangement uses TRBV30 and TRBJ2-3, with 11 positions matching TRBD2. Trimming took 2 bases from V and 2 from J; bases not matched to a gene: 6. Germline V lookup: CDR1 GTSNPN, CDR2 SVGIG (reference sequence). The CDR3 totals 16 residues. This chain's CDR3 is CAWSIPGLADTDTQYF. For the CDR3, the DNA is TGTGCCTGGAGTATTCCGGGACTAGCGGACACAGATACGCAGTATTTT. The complete variable domain, with remaining parts taken from reference TRBV30 and TRBJ2-3, reads SQTIHQWPATLVQPVGSPLSLECTVEGTSNPNLYWYRQAAGRGLQLLFYSVGIGQISSEVPQNLSASRPQDRQFILSSKKLLLSDSGFYLCAWSIPGLADTDTQYFGPGTRLTVL.

The rearrangement uses TRBV4-1 and TRBJ2-1; the match to TRBD1 covers 8 bases. V lost 0 bases to trimming and J lost 9 bases; unmatched junction nucleotides: 10. This CDR3 spans 16 amino acids. From germline, CDR1 is MGHRA and CDR2 YSYEKL. CDR3 residues: CASSQDPRTGYGEQFF. The CDR3 DNA reads TGCGCCAGCAGCCAAGATCCACGGACAGGGTACGGTGAGCAGTTCTTC.

V and J are TRBV6-5 and TRBJ2-5; the match to TRBD1 covers 7 bases. The J call may be wrong; the DNA end is better matched by TRBJ2-7. CDR1 is MNHEY and CDR2 is SVGAGI in the germline V gene. CDR3 size: 15 residues. DNA of the CDR3: TGTGCCAGCAGTTACTACGCAGGGGGAGATTACGAGCAGTACTTC. It translates to CASSYYAGGDYEQYF.

The chain has TRBV5-1 and TRBJ2-3; D might be TRBD1 (6 bases). Trimming removed 0 bases from V and 5 bases from J, with 13 bases in between. CDR3 length equals 15 residues. Germline V gene sequence: CDR1 SGHRS, CDR2 YFSETQ. CDR3 nucleotide sequence: TGCGCCAGCAGCTTGGCTGGGGGCAGCGAAGATACGCAGTATTTT. Translation: CASSLAGGSEDTQYF.